A single sample is the source of the 19 T cell receptor beta chains below, sequenced in a study of Ad26.COV2.S vaccination and SARS-CoV-2 variants. Treatment meaning: roughly 20 received Ad26.COV2.S at low or high dose, single or two shots; a few received placebo; per-sample allocation not given. The investigators took samples on day 63 after the first vaccine or placebo injection. Libraries were prepared by immunoSEQ multiplex PCR; TCRdb keeps only in-frame clonotypes and omits some of them. The repertoire includes under 250,000 clones, around 88% of them detected once, and roughly 3% sits in the top ten. The specimen was peripheral blood, collected in a trial of Ad26.COV2.S vaccine versus placebo. Every receptor here comes from a person aged 18-60 years who received the Ad26.COV2.S COVID-19 vaccine or a placebo.

The V gene is TRBV7-6, the J gene TRBJ2-3; D is ambiguous. V was pared by 1 base and J by 0 bases, with 8 bases between. Looked up from germline, CDR1 is SGHVS and CDR2 is FNYEAQ. The CDR3 consists of 15 residues. The CDR3: CASSLGGVSTDTQYF. For the CDR3, the DNA is TGTGCCAGCAGCTTAGGCGGAGTTAGCACAGATACGCAGTATTTT.

This CDR3 reads CASSLFVGQPQHF. As DNA, the CDR3 is TGTGCCAGCAGTTTATTCGTGGGGCAGCCCCAGCATTTT. The chain uses TRBV27 and TRBJ1-5; the D is unclear. Germline V gene sequence: CDR1 MNHEY, CDR2 SMNVEV (reference sequence). The V end was cut by 1 base, the J end by 7 bases, with 8 bases between. The CDR3 is 13 residues long.

This chain uses TRBV24-1 with TRBJ1-5; 8 positions match TRBD1. V was pared by 5 bases and J by 4 bases, with 3 bases of the junction left unmatched. This CDR3 has 14 residues. Germline loops: CDR1 KGHDR, CDR2 SFDVKD. The CDR3 region is CATSGGQENQPQHF. The CDR3, as DNA: TGTGCCACCAGTGGGGGACAGGAGAATCAGCCCCAGCATTTT.

This sequence joins TRBV14 and TRBJ1-1; possibly TRBD1 for D (5 bases). The CDR3 runs 14 residues. Germline CDR1 and CDR2: SGHDN and FVKESK. V was pared by 2 bases and J by 1 base, with 8 bases between. The CDR3 loop is CASSQQQGNTEAFF. CDR3 coding DNA: TGTGCCAGCAGCCAACAGCAGGGGAACACTGAAGCTTTCTTT.

The V gene is TRBV5-4, the J gene TRBJ1-2; 7 positions match TRBD1. CDR3 length: 15 residues. V lost 4 bases to trimming and J lost 2 bases; unmatched junction nucleotides: 8. Germline loops: CDR1 SGHNT, CDR2 YYREEE (reference sequence). The DNA of the CDR3 is TGTGCCAGCAGCACCTACAGGGGAGACAACTATGGCTACACCTTC. This gives the protein CASSTYRGDNYGYTF.

The genes are TRBV6-6 and TRBJ1-2; possible D gene TRBD1, 6 bases. This CDR3 comprises 18 residues. From germline, CDR1 is MNHNY and CDR2 SVGAGI (reference sequence). Trimming took off 7 bases at V and 3 bases at J, with 27 bases between the two ends. CDR3 in amino acids: CASTRSPPQGIGDYGYTF. The CDR3 coding sequence is TGTGCCAGCACCCGATCGCCCCCACAGGGTATTGGGGACTATGGCTACACCTTC.

The chain uses TRBV7-8 and TRBJ2-3; possibly TRBD2 for D (6 bases). Germline CDR1 SGHVS, CDR2 FQNEAQ. The germline V and J ends were trimmed by 3 bases and 2 bases, with 9 bases remaining between them. The CDR3 loop spans 14 amino acids. The CDR3 sequence: CASSLAGLTDTQYF. Here the CDR3 DNA reads TGTGCCAGCAGCTTGGCGGGGCTCACAGATACGCAGTATTTT.

The J gene is TRBJ2-2, the V gene TRBV7-9; tentative D call: TRBD1 (5 bases). V lost 4 bases, J lost 4 bases, and 10 bases lay in between. The CDR3 loop spans 14 amino acids. CDR1 and CDR2 (germline): SEHNR, FQNEAQ (reference sequence). CDR3 bases: TGTGCCAGCAGCTCTACAGGTGGCACCGGGGAGCTGTTTTTT. Translated, it gives CASSSTGGTGELFF.

This chain links TRBV18 with TRBJ2-3; D gene ambiguous. V was pared by 1 base and J by 6 bases, with 11 bases between. Germline CDR1 is KGHSH and CDR2 is LQKENI. The CDR3 is 14 amino acids. The CDR3 is CASSPRVSGDTQYF. Here the CDR3 DNA reads TGTGCCAGCTCACCACGTGTCTCCGGGGATACGCAGTATTTT.

The chain employs TRBV9 and TRBJ2-3; TRBD1 or TRBD2 may be the D gene (5 bases each). The CDR3 is 14 amino acids. Trimming pared 4 bases from V and 3 bases from J, leaving 12 bases between. In germline, CDR1 is SGDLS, CDR2 YYNGEE. In nucleotides, the CDR3 is TGTGCCAGCAGCCTCCGGTGGGGGACAGATACGCAGTATTTT. Its protein is CASSLRWGTDTQYF.

The genes are TRBV5-1 and TRBJ1-1; D is ambiguous. CDR1 and CDR2 (germline): SGHRS, YFSETQ. The CDR3 contains 13 residues. V was pared by 3 bases and J by 2 bases, with 8 bases between. The CDR3 DNA follows: TGCGCCAGCAGCTATCGGGGTAACACTGAAGCTTTCTTT. This codes for CASSYRGNTEAFF.

V gene TRBV7-2 combines with J gene TRBJ2-1; 13 bases are a match to TRBD2. Germline trimming cut 6 bases from V and 7 bases from J; bases unmatched to any gene: 3. This CDR3 comprises 14 residues. Looked up from germline, CDR1 is SGHTA and CDR2 is FQGNSA. CDR3 sequence: CASSKGLAGNEQFF. As DNA, the CDR3 is TGTGCCAGCAGTAAGGGACTAGCGGGAAATGAGCAGTTCTTC.

V usage is TRBV11-2 and J usage is TRBJ1-2; 10 nucleotides line up with TRBD1. CDR3 size: 15 residues. Trimming removed 5 bases from V and 4 bases from J; junction bases left unmatched: 7. Germline V gene sequence: CDR1 SGHAT, CDR2 FQNNGV. The CDR3 nucleotides are TGTGCCAGCAGCCCTGCCGGGACAGGGGTCTATGGCTACACCTTC. Translating gives CASSPAGTGVYGYTF.

This clone occurred once. The V call is TRBV3-1 (or the pseudogene TRBV3-2), the J call TRBJ2-2; no definite D call. Germline V lookup: CDR1 LGHDT, CDR2 YNNKEL (reference sequence). This CDR3 is built from 13 residues. Trimming removed 4 bases from V and 7 bases from J, with 10 bases in between. This CDR3 is CASSPVRSGELFF. CDR3 sequence (DNA): TGTGCCAGCAGCCCGGTCAGGAGCGGGGAGCTGTTTTTT.

This clone was seen just once. The chain has TRBV5-5 and TRBJ1-4; 8 bases map to TRBD1. Germline CDR1 is SGHKS and CDR2 is YYEKEE (reference sequence). This CDR3 spans 15 amino acids. V shed 2 bases, J shed 2 bases, and the junction held 2 bases outside the gene matches. The CDR3 spells CASSFRTGTNEKLFF. CDR3 sequence (DNA): TGTGCCAGCAGCTTCCGGACAGGGACTAATGAAAAACTGTTTTTT.

V is TRBV19 and J is TRBJ1-5; the D gene is possibly TRBD1 (5 bases). Germline loops: CDR1 LNHDA, CDR2 SQIVND (reference sequence). Trimming stripped 8 bases from V and 0 bases from J, with 20 bases between. This CDR3 has 17 residues. CDR3 in amino acids: CASFICRDEYSNQPQHF. In DNA form, the CDR3 reads TGTGCCAGTTTTATCTGCCGGGACGAGTATAGCAATCAGCCCCAGCATTTT.

The chain is built from TRBV5-1 and TRBJ2-7, with TRBD2 identical over 7 bases. Germline assignment: CDR1 SGHRS and CDR2 YFSETQ. The CDR3 runs 15 residues. J gave up 6 bases and V 2 bases, and 11 bases lay outside the gene matches. Here the CDR3 DNA reads TGCGCCAGCAGCTTCAACATCGCGGGGAGGGGCGAGCAGTACTTC. Translating it yields CASSFNIAGRGEQYF. Complete variable domain (other parts from reference TRBV5-1 and TRBJ2-7): KAGVTQTPRYLIKTRGQQVTLSCSPISGHRSVSWYQQTPGQGLQFLFEYFSETQRNKGNFPGRFSGRQFSNSRSEMNVSTLELGDSALYLCASSFNIAGRGEQYFGPGTRLTVT.

This chain links TRBV11-1 with TRBJ2-3; D may match TRBD1 or TRBD2 (5 bases each). CDR3 length: 16 residues. From germline, CDR1 is SGHAT and CDR2 FQDESV (reference sequence). Trimming stripped 4 bases from V and 2 bases from J, with 16 bases between. CDR3: CASSYLSLGDTDTQYF. The CDR3 bases are TGTGCCAGCAGCTACCTGAGTTTGGGGGACACAGATACGCAGTATTTT.

V usage is TRBV15 and J usage is TRBJ2-5, with 8 bases lining up with TRBD2. V shed 2 bases and J 4 bases; nucleotides not matched to a gene: 0. The germline V gene has CDR1 LNHNV and CDR2 YYDKDF (reference sequence). The CDR3 totals 13 residues. As DNA, the CDR3 is TGTGCCACCAGCAGAACTAGCGGAGAGACCCAGTACTTC. Translation: CATSRTSGETQYF.